This T cell receptor beta chain was sequenced during a study of cytomegalovirus exposure and HLA in healthy donors. Trimming removed 6 bases from V and 2 bases from J; junction bases left unmatched: 4. Germline-derived CDR1 and CDR2 are MNHEY and SVGAGI. CDR3 size: 14 residues. It was with 60 Vbeta and 13 Jbeta primers that the PCR ran. Produced via immunoSEQ multiplex PCR; TCRdb's table is partial and in-frame only. Of roughly 120,000 clones listed, less than 85% are singletons. Sample: PBMCs. The J gene is TRBJ1-2, the V gene TRBV6-5; 9 bases are a match to TRBD1. This sequence was found in a male donor in good health and CMV-seronegative. The CDR3 is CASSGQGRNYGYTF. The CDR3 DNA follows: TGTGCCAGCAGCGGACAGGGGAGGAACTATGGCTACACCTTC.